This paragraph covers one T cell receptor (beta chain) sequence. Per the original methods: Reference gene primer amplification yielded estimated nucleated cell counts. Method: immunoSEQ multiplex PCR; TCRdb's copy keeps in-frame clones and lacks some. That table furnishes V, J and clone size, whereas the DNA furnished D and trimming. Counted here are about 670,000 clones, just under 90% occurring once; the ten biggest clones make up roughly 0.25%. The data belong to a study of blood T cell repertoires in COVID-19. Study at large: From T cells, B-cell-depleted T cells, or PBMCs came the material, which was cDNA or gDNA.

Germline assignment: CDR1 SGDLS and CDR2 YYNGEE. V lost 3 bases and J lost 8, with 15 bases in between. This CDR3 has 14 amino acids. The rearrangement links TRBV9 to TRBJ2-4; the D gene is possibly TRBD2 (6 bases). Sequencing was done on a sample of peripheral blood. The clonotype originates from a woman aged 18-30 years with acute or convalescent COVID-19. DNA for the CDR3: TGTGCCAGCAGCGGACGGGACTCCCAAGACATTCAGTACTTC. As protein: CASSGRDSQDIQYF. The full variable domain, in which reference TRBV9 and TRBJ2-4 provide the parts outside the CDR3, is DSGVTQTPKHLITATGQRVTLRCSPRSGDLSVYWYQQSLDQGLQFLIQYYNGEERAKGNILERFSAQQFPDLHSELNLSSLELGDSALYFCASSGRDSQDIQYFGAGTRLSVL.